The 20 T cell receptor beta chains presented below share a single source sample, sequenced in a study of blood T cells in healthy people across ages. Through a sample-barcoded 5' primer and a J-beta primer mix, a second PCR was run for roughly 6 to 11 cycles. TCRdb re-called the 5' RACE reads with MiXCR, one entry per CDR3 protein. The table includes about 1,500,000 distinct CDR3 sequences, about 40% detected once. Sequenced input: blood. The receptors shown here come from a young woman in good health.

The genes are TRBV9 and TRBJ2-7, with D unresolved. Trimming removed 2 bases at V and 0 bases at J, with 9 bases between. Germline values: CDR1 SGDLS, CDR2 YYNGEE. The CDR3 is 14 amino acids. The CDR3 DNA is TGTGCCAGCAGCGTTTCCCCGAACTCCTACGAGCAGTACTTC. Translation gives CASSVSPNSYEQYF.

The V and J genes are TRBV6-5 and TRBJ2-1, with no clear D. Trimming took 2 bases from V and 8 from J, leaving 10 bases between them. The length of the CDR3 is 13 residues. The germline V gene encodes CDR1 MNHEY and CDR2 SVGAGI. CDR3 DNA: TGTGCCAGCAGTTACGCGCTAGGCTATGAGCAGTTCTTC. Protein sequence: CASSYALGYEQFF.

The chain joins TRBV9 to TRBJ2-5, with D possibly being TRBD1 (6 bases). CDR3 size: 14 residues. CDR1 and CDR2 (germline): SGDLS, YYNGEE. V was pared by 3 bases and J by 2 bases, with 11 bases between. The CDR3 DNA is TGTGCCAGCAGCGCACAGGGCCAACAAGAGACCCAGTACTTC. It yields the protein CASSAQGQQETQYF.

The chain employs TRBV21-1 and TRBJ1-5. TRBV21-1 counts as a pseudogene. CDR3 length: 18 amino acids. Here the CDR3 reads CASSKFGEGRAGNQPQHF. In nucleotides, the CDR3 is TGTGCCAGCAGCAAATTTGGGGAGGGCAGGGCGGGGAATCAGCCCCAGCATTTT.

This clonotype turned up a few times. The chain carries TRBV29-1 and TRBJ1-2, with a possible D match to TRBD1 (5 bases). CDR3 length: 13 residues. Trimming removed 7 bases at V and 4 bases at J, with 16 bases between. Germline lookup yields CDR1 SQVTM and CDR2 ANQGSEA. DNA for the CDR3: TGCAGCGCCCAAGTAGGGGCCCTCTATGGCTACACCTTC. This encodes CSAQVGALYGYTF.

This clonotype turned up a few times. The chain uses TRBV7-9 and TRBJ1-5; D remains ambiguous. V lost 4 bases and J lost 3, with 10 bases in between. The germline gives CDR1 SEHNR, CDR2 FQNEAQ (reference sequence). The CDR3 is 14 residues long. The CDR3 here is CASSSGLNNQPQHF. The CDR3, as DNA: TGTGCCAGCAGCTCCGGACTGAACAATCAGCCCCAGCATTTT. Full variable domain (rest looked up from reference TRBV7-9 and TRBJ1-5): DTGVSQNPRHKITKRGQNVTFRCDPISEHNRLYWYRQTLGQGPEFLTYFQNEAQLEKSRLLSDRFSAERPKGSFSTLEIQRTEQGDSAMYLCASSSGLNNQPQHFGDGTRLSIL.

The genes are TRBV9 and TRBJ1-2, with 7 bases lining up with TRBD1. Per the germline V gene, CDR1 is SGDLS and CDR2 is YYNGEE. V gave up 2 bases and J gave up 4 bases; unmatched junction bases: 5. The CDR3 is made up of 14 amino acids. The CDR3 region has the DNA TGTGCCAGCAGCGTTGGACAGGATTTCTATGGCTACACCTTC. This encodes CASSVGQDFYGYTF.

This clonotype showed up just once. The chain links TRBV6-5 to TRBJ2-7; D possibly corresponds to TRBD2 (5 bases). In germline, CDR1 is MNHEY, CDR2 SVGAGI. V lost 2 bases and J 0 bases, leaving 8 bases between the germline ends. The CDR3 has 14 amino acids. CDR3 DNA: TGTGCCAGCAGTTACGACTATAGCTCCTACGAGCAGTACTTC. Its protein is CASSYDYSSYEQYF.

This clonotype was detected many times. The rearrangement links TRBV10-3 to TRBJ2-1, with a possible D match to TRBD1 (5 bases). V was trimmed by 0 bases and J by 6 bases, leaving 6 bases between them. Germline lookup yields CDR1 ENHRY and CDR2 SYGVKD. The CDR3 loop spans 13 amino acids. CDR3 protein: CAISESTVNEQFF. The CDR3 region has the DNA TGTGCCATCAGTGAGTCGACAGTCAATGAGCAGTTCTTC.

V is TRBV28 and J is TRBJ2-5, with D tentatively TRBD2 (5 bases). Trimming pared 8 bases from V and 5 bases from J, leaving 15 bases between. Germline-derived CDR1 and CDR2 are MDHEN and SYDVKM. The CDR3 extends over 13 amino acids. The CDR3 loop is CASRLVPGETQYF. CDR3 nucleotide sequence: TGTGCCAGCCGCCTGGTGCCGGGGGAGACCCAGTACTTC. Full variable domain (remainder filled in from reference TRBV28 and TRBJ2-5): DVKVTQSSRYLVKRTGEKVFLECVQDMDHENMFWYRQDPGLGLRLIYFSYDVKMKEKGDIPEGYSVSREKKERFSLILESASTNQTSMYLCASRLVPGETQYFGPGTRLLVL.

J is TRBJ2-7 and V is TRBV7-9, with 9 positions matching TRBD2. Germline CDR1 and CDR2: SEHNR and FQNEAQ (reference sequence). This CDR3 spans 14 amino acids. J was trimmed by 1 base and V by 7 bases; bases with no gene match: 5. CDR3 sequence: CASTLAGQSYEQYF. CDR3 DNA sequence: TGTGCCAGCACGCTAGCGGGGCAATCCTACGAGCAGTACTTC.

This clonotype was observed at least ten times. The V gene is TRBV29-1, the J gene TRBJ2-1; a possible D gene is TRBD2 (6 bases). The CDR3 is 13 amino acids. With 3 bases removed from V and 6 bases from J, the gap between germline ends came to 12 bases. The germline V gene encodes CDR1 SQVTM and CDR2 ANQGSEA. The CDR3 protein is CSVERGLPNEQFF. In DNA form, the CDR3 reads TGCAGCGTTGAGAGGGGACTCCCCAATGAGCAGTTCTTC.

The chain uses TRBV6-6 and TRBJ1-6; D is perhaps TRBD1 (5 bases). This CDR3 is 14 amino acids long. V shed 8 bases and J shed 7 bases, with 15 bases lying between them. Germline lookup yields CDR1 MNHNY and CDR2 SVGAGI (reference sequence). This CDR3 is CASSQEAGNSPLHF. CDR3 nucleotide sequence: TGTGCCAGCTCGCAGGAGGCAGGGAATTCACCCCTCCACTTT.

The chain uses TRBV20-1 and TRBJ1-2, with D tentatively TRBD1 (5 bases). Trimming shortened V by 7 bases and J by 6 bases, and 12 bases separated the two germline ends. Germline V CDR1 and CDR2: DFQATT, SNEGSKA (reference sequence). This CDR3 has 11 amino acids. CDR3 amino acids: CSGGENHGYTF. In DNA form, the CDR3 reads TGCAGTGGGGGGGAGAACCATGGCTACACCTTC.

This chain links TRBV7-9 with TRBJ2-3; 7 bases map to TRBD1. CDR1 is SEHNR and CDR2 is FQNEAQ in the germline V gene (reference sequence). Losses at the gene ends were 5 bases for V and 4 bases for J; bases not matched to a gene: 9. The CDR3 sequence is 15 residues long. The CDR3 DNA sequence: TGTGCCAGCAGCAAAGGACAGGACCCCTCAGATACGCAGTATTTT. Translating gives CASSKGQDPSDTQYF.

In this sample, this clonotype turned up many times. The J gene is TRBJ1-1, the V gene TRBV5-1; TRBD1 is a possible D gene (5 bases). Germline values: CDR1 SGHRS, CDR2 YFSETQ. The CDR3 is made up of 16 amino acids. Trimming left V 0 bases short and J 3 bases short, with 15 bases between. The CDR3 spells CASSLEGHLGDTEAFF. CDR3 nucleotide sequence: TGCGCCAGCAGCTTGGAAGGACACCTCGGCGACACTGAAGCTTTCTTT.

In DNA form, the CDR3 reads TGCAGCGTTGAAGATACCGGACGTCTTGAGTTCTTC. Translated, it gives CSVEDTGRLEFF. The chain joins TRBV29-1 to TRBJ2-1; the D is unclear. Germline V CDR1 and CDR2: SQVTM, ANQGSEA. This CDR3 is built from 12 residues. V lost 0 bases and J 14 bases, leaving 14 bases between the germline ends.

This clonotype was recorded a few times. This chain joins TRBV30 and TRBJ2-7, with a weak D call TRBD2 (6 bases). The CDR3 covers 13 residues. Trimming pared 0 bases from V and 7 bases from J, leaving 13 bases between. The V gene's germline CDR1 is GTSNPN and CDR2 SVGIG (reference sequence). This chain's CDR3 is CAWSVLLAGEQYF. CDR3 DNA sequence: TGTGCCTGGAGTGTACTACTAGCCGGGGAGCAGTACTTC.

This rearrangement joins TRBV7-6 to TRBJ2-7; a weak D match, TRBD1 (6 bases). The CDR3 contains 15 residues. Germline loops: CDR1 SGHVS, CDR2 FNYEAQ. V lost 2 bases, J lost 6 bases, and 17 bases lay in between. The chain's CDR3 is CASSLNPGESREQYF. CDR3 in DNA: TGTGCCAGCAGCTTAAACCCAGGGGAGTCCCGCGAGCAGTACTTC.

As for this clonotype: An end of the junction does not agree with germline; a read error may underlie this. The V and J genes are TRBV20-1 and TRBJ1-1, with TRBD1 identical over 8 bases. The germline gives CDR1 DFQATT, CDR2 SNEGSKA (reference sequence). There are 15 residues in the CDR3. The CDR3 here is CSARDLMTGAPEDFF. DNA for the CDR3: TGCAGTGCTAGAGATCTTATGACAGGGGCTCCTGAAGATTTCTTT.